This T cell receptor (beta chain) was identified in a study of blood T cell repertoires in COVID-19 (dated by TCRdb to 2020 to 2021). In the study overall: Collaborator samples came from the United States, Italy and Spain and covered acute and convalescent phases of COVID-19. The prospective study material was composed of cDNA or gDNA derived from T cells, B-cell-depleted T cells, or PBMCs. Subjects who had been exposed to COVID-19, were actively infected with it, or had recovered from it provided the deeply sampled blood TCRbeta repertoires that made up the dataset. The repertoires were released in a freely available public database intended as a resource for research on the immune response to SARS-CoV-2. The samples were drawn from the first 160 participants of the ongoing ImmuneRACE study and from 1,254 subjects provided by 6 global collaborators. Nearly every sample came with metadata listing a de-identified subject ID, COVID-19 status, age in years and sex. Where HLA class I and class II types were available, the types were taken from metadata supplied by the sample provider, not from assay-based typing. Beyond this particular receptor, the publication reports: The amount of clinical and demographic metadata varied by source and participant and was provided uncurated.

Each collaborating institution followed its own protocols to collect whole blood in K2EDTA tubes. Collaborator samples were shipped for TCRbeta analysis as frozen whole blood, isolated PBMCs, or DNA extracted from either sample type. The immunoSEQ Assay, a bias-controlled multiplex PCR, was used to amplify TCRbeta CDR3 regions from genomic DNA. Processing in the source paper ran as follows. The number of nucleated cells in each sample was estimated from the amplification of reference gene primers within the assay. Sequence reads were collapsed and filtered to measure the absolute abundance of every unique TCRbeta CDR3 rearrangement. For each sample, productive Simpson clonality was calculated as the square root of Simpson's diversity index over productive rearrangements. As stored in TCRdb, this immuneACCESS dataset retains in-frame rearrangements with V and J assigned. A fraction of the clones does not appear; measured against another copy, unresolved V genes explain less than half of the discrepancy, and the remainder lacks a known reason. D and trimming come from the DNA, and the V and J calls and clone size come from that table. Here the sample has about 170,000 clones; roughly 80% occur a single time. Roughly 2% of the sample comes from the top ten.

This clone was seen just once. No antigen is known for it. Per-nucleotide qualities are absent, and no much larger clonotype sits a single base away. This TCR came from a woman aged 80 or over with acute or convalescent COVID-19. Material: peripheral blood.

The DNA sequence follows: TGCGCCAGCAGCTTGGAGGGACTAGCCTCCGAGCAGTTCTTC. Translated, this gives CASSLEGLASEQFF. The sequence joins TRBV5-1 to TRBJ2-1; TRBD2 matches 9 bases in the middle. Trimmed from V: 0 bases; trimmed from J: 10 bases; junction bases lacking a gene match: 5. Reading the germline V gene gives CDR1 SGHRS and CDR2 YFSETQ. Counted from cysteine to phenylalanine, this CDR3 has 14 amino acids. This entry keeps only the CDR3 DNA: 42 bases, framed from base 1. This CDR3, with the reference TRBV5-1 and TRBJ2-1 proteins standing in past its ends, gives the full variable domain KAGVTQTPRYLIKTRGQQVTLSCSPISGHRSVSWYQQTPGQGLQFLFEYFSETQRNKGNFPGRFSGRQFSNSRSEMNVSTLELGDSALYLCASSLEGLASEQFFGPGTRLTVL.